This entry features one T cell receptor beta chain sequence. The TCR beta repertoire was assessed by survey-level immunoSEQ sequencing. The repertoire was sequenced with immunoSEQ multiplex PCR; TCRdb's copy has only in-frame clones and lacks some. The sample includes nearly 70,000 clones, around 95% of them seen just once. V lost 3 bases to trimming and J lost 2 bases; unmatched junction nucleotides: 8. The CDR3 length is 16 residues. CDR1 and CDR2 from the germline V gene are MNHNS and SASEGT. J is TRBJ1-1 and V is TRBV6-1; 8 positions match TRBD1. Material: PBMCs. The receptor was isolated from a man aged 35-49 years with rheumatoid arthritis. The CDR3 DNA follows: TGTGCCAGCAGTGAGGACAGGGACACCGCCAACACTGAAGCTTTCTTT. Protein: CASSEDRDTANTEAFF.